This T cell receptor (beta chain) was captured by sequencing in a study of cytomegalovirus exposure and HLA in healthy donors. Study at large: The roughly 120 validation repertoires, a later analysis reported, used the same platform as the 666 first-cohort repertoires.

About this clone: The antigen is not known.

This CDR3 comprises 15 residues. Germline V lookup: CDR1 LNHDA, CDR2 SQIVND (reference sequence). With V trimmed by 2 bases and J by 0 bases, 1 base remained unmatched. General study points: TCR clusters originating in the first cohort tended to co-occur in the 120 validation repertoires, according to a later analysis. Most TCR sequences proved rare, with some public TCRs found in many donors.

Some clones are missing from TCRdb's copy, which holds only in-frame ones; the method was immunoSEQ multiplex PCR. The table lists roughly 98,000 clones, about 88% of them singletons. This receptor was obtained from a man between 18 and 29 years old in good health and CMV-seropositive. The specimen sequenced was PBMCs. J is TRBJ2-1 and V is TRBV19; TRBD2 matches 7 bases. CDR3: CASSITGGSYNEQFF. As DNA, the CDR3 is TGTGCCAGTAGTATAACGGGGGGCTCCTACAATGAGCAGTTCTTC. Together with reference TRBV19 and TRBJ2-1, the CDR3 gives the full variable domain: DGGITQSPKYLFRKEGQNVTLSCEQNLNHDAMYWYRQDPGQGLRLIYYSQIVNDFQKGDIAEGYSVSREKKESFPLTVTSAQKNPTAFYLCASSITGGSYNEQFFGPGTRLTVL.